The entry that follows covers one T cell receptor beta chain sequence. The sample holds many counts of this clonotype. The target of this receptor is not known. The sample holds no much larger clone one base away, and base qualities are not on file. This entry comes from a study of T cells in Graves' hyperthyroidism and ophthalmopathy (dated by TCRdb to between 2018 and 2021). Some background on the complete study: Peripheral blood was sampled at the time of initial diagnosis, prior to any treatment. To identify TCR V-J signatures that set the groups apart, the researchers used a discovery cohort of about a hundred patients, made up of 43 with Graves' ophthalmopathy and 55 to 65 with stable Graves' hyperthyroidism. Whether ophthalmopathy could be predicted prospectively was tested in an independent validation cohort made up of roughly 20 hyperthyroidism patients plus 17 patients who later progressed to ophthalmopathy. The roughly 91 discovery patients were randomly divided into training and test sets at a 7:3 ratio. The study also compared thyroid tissue and blood T-cell repertoires from five or six Graves' hyperthyroidism patients. Once sampling was done, hyperthyroidism patients were given methimazole at a starting dose of 30 mg daily, whereas ophthalmopathy patients were given high-dose intravenous methylprednisolone. The paper reports TCR Vbeta CDR3 sequencing of roughly 140 peripheral blood samples: fewer than 50 ophthalmopathy, 70 to 85 hyperthyroidism and around 17 progressor patients. Broader findings and caveats from the paper: Blood samples also contained most of the expanded thyroid clonotypes (frequency above 0.001), which suggests that blood repertoires may reflect thyroid immune responses. Ophthalmopathy was separated from stable hyperthyroidism by a 13 V-J signature model, with just over 85% sensitivity and just over 81% specificity obtained in cross-validation and 80%/75% obtained in testing. No statistical method was used to set the sample size in advance, and investigators knew the group allocation. In validation, progression to ophthalmopathy was predicted by the model with roughly 69% sensitivity and just over 72% specificity, a median of approximately 6.5 months before onset.

Measured from the cysteine to the phenylalanine, the CDR3 is 18 residues long. Kept here is only the CDR3 DNA, which spans 54 bases and is read in frame from base 1. V and J lose 5 bases and 0 bases, and a span of 20 bases separates them. Stable Graves' hyperthyroidism was defined as no progression to ophthalmopathy during 18 months of follow-up. The hyperthyroidism patients were between 18 and 65 years old and newly diagnosed, with a disease duration of less than 2 months. Patients with uncontrolled infections, other autoimmune diseases, pregnancy or lactation were excluded. Diagnoses relied on clinical symptoms, serum thyroxine and TRAb, thyroid ultrasound and orbital computed tomography. Ficoll-Paque density gradient centrifugation was used to isolate PBMCs from around 10 ml of fresh peripheral blood. Total RNA was extracted with Trizol reagent, and quality was checked on an Agilent 2100 Bioanalyzer.

Amplification of TCR beta CDR3 regions was carried out from RNA transcripts. The first round of RT-PCR for the TCR CDR3 was performed with the HTBI primer set and the Qiagen OneStep RT-PCR kit. A second multiplex PCR round built the libraries, followed by size selection and purification. Paired-end sequencing of the libraries was performed with 100 bp reads on an Illumina HiSeq2000. From the authors' description of their analysis: SOAPnuke was used to process the raw data, with reads discarded if the reads contained adapters or uncalled bases, had a mean Phred below 15, or lacked an exact constant-primer or identifier match. COPE v1.2.5 was used to merge high-quality paired reads, and clonotypes were defined as unique nucleotide sequences. MiTCR v1.1 was used to align the clonotypes against IMGT TRBV, TRBD and TRBJ reference segments. Analysis was restricted to V-J combinations with a frequency above 0.0001, which covered 99.2% of repertoires. A TCS score was defined as the ratio of F50 (clonal expansion) to E x V (chaos), with BLOSUM62-based TCRdist applied between CDR3 peptides within each V-J. Welch's t-statistics and random forest reduced 450 to 600 V-J features to 13, which were used in a naive Bayes classifier (R e1071). Through fastp at Q25 and MiXCR, TCRdb rebuilt clones from the public reads, retaining in-frame beta chains. Identical CDR3 protein sequences are pooled into one entry, listed with their most common genes and DNA. The V and J calls and clone size come from TCRdb's table, not from the authors' own analysis. Within this sample are some 400,000 distinct CDR3 sequences, with 19% of them counted one time only. Around 4% of the sample lies in the top ten.

Sequencing was done on a sample of blood. The chain links TRBV12-3 or TRBV12-4 with TRBJ2-4; TRBD2 could be the D gene, as 6 bases match. The receptor comes from a woman aged 18-29 years with Graves' hyperthyroidism. This receptor has the CDR3 CASSATSQSQPAKNIQYF. The DNA is TGTGCCAGCAGTGCGACTAGTCAATCCCAACCAGCCAAAAACATTCAGTACTTC.